Below, 8 T cell receptor beta chains from the same sample are listed, as sequenced in a study of cytomegalovirus exposure and HLA in healthy donors. PCR involved 60 Vbeta and 13 Jbeta primers. The repertoire was sequenced with immunoSEQ multiplex PCR; TCRdb's copy has only in-frame clones and lacks some. This table has about 140,000 clones, about 80% appearing once. The sequencing sample was made of PBMCs. These receptors originate from a man younger than 40 in good health and CMV-seropositive.

A word on this clone: The sample holds other DNA sequences that translate to the same CDR3. The CDR3 spells CASSSGQGYQPQHF. In DNA, the CDR3 is TGTGCCAGCAGTTCGGGACAGGGGTATCAGCCCCAGCATTTT. The chain employs TRBV28 and TRBJ1-5, with 10 bases matching TRBD1. V shed 4 bases and J 5 bases; nucleotides not matched to a gene: 2. There are 14 residues in the CDR3. Germline CDR1 is MDHEN and CDR2 is SYDVKM.

The sample holds one count of this clone. This chain joins TRBV19 and TRBJ2-3; no clear D. The V and J ends lost 1 base and 6 bases respectively, with 8 bases between them. Per the germline V gene, CDR1 is LNHDA and CDR2 is SQIVND (reference sequence). The CDR3 length is 13 residues. CDR3 in amino acids: CASSIGLADTQYF. CDR3 bases: TGTGCCAGTAGTATAGGACTTGCGGATACGCAGTATTTT.

The rearrangement links TRBV6-5 to TRBJ1-2; 7 nucleotides match TRBD1. After removal of 9 bases from V and 6 bases from J, the junction contained 13 bases not matched to a gene. The CDR3 is made up of 14 amino acids. CDR1 MNHEY and CDR2 SVGAGI come from the germline V gene. The CDR3 loop reads CASRPTGEGDGYTF. DNA for the CDR3: TGTGCCAGTAGGCCAACAGGGGAAGGGGATGGCTACACCTTC.

This chain uses TRBV5-4 with TRBJ1-2, with 12 positions matching TRBD1. The CDR3 runs to 15 residues. Looked up from germline, CDR1 is SGHNT and CDR2 is YYREEE (reference sequence). The trim removed 3 bases at V and 5 bases at J, leaving 5 bases unmatched. The CDR3 DNA is TGTGCCAGCAGCTATGGGACAGGGGGCCGTTATGGCTACACCTTC. Amino acids: CASSYGTGGRYGYTF. The entire variable domain, with the rest obtained from reference TRBV5-4 and TRBJ1-2, is as follows: ETGVTQSPTHLIKTRGQQVTLRCSSQSGHNTVSWYQQALGQGPQFIFQYYREEENGRGNFPPRFSGLQFPNYSSELNVNALELDDSALYLCASSYGTGGRYGYTFGSGTRLTVV.

The gene calls are TRBV6-5 and TRBJ2-1; D may be TRBD2 (6 bases). Per the germline V gene, CDR1 is MNHEY and CDR2 is SVGAGI. V was pared by 10 bases and J by 9 bases, with 13 bases between. This CDR3 contains 11 residues. As DNA, the CDR3 is TGTGCCACGCGCGGGGTAGGTGAGCAGTTCTTC. This codes for CATRGVGEQFF.

The chain combines TRBV4-1 with TRBJ2-1; 9 positions match TRBD2. Germline V gene sequence: CDR1 MGHRA, CDR2 YSYEKL. Trimming removed 0 bases from V and 2 bases from J; junction bases left unmatched: 17. CDR3 size: 21 residues. CDR3 nucleotide sequence: TGCGCCAGCAGCCAAGAATCCGCATTTCTTCGAGCGGGAGGCACCTACAATGAGCAGTTCTTC. Protein: CASSQESAFLRAGGTYNEQFF.

The V and J genes are TRBV18 and TRBJ1-1; D not certain. The germline V gene encodes CDR1 KGHSH and CDR2 LQKENI. CDR3 length equals 14 residues. Trimming pared 2 bases from V and 1 base from J, leaving 8 bases between. For the CDR3, the DNA is TGTGCCAGCTCACCAGGCTCAGGGAACACTGAAGCTTTCTTT. Protein product: CASSPGSGNTEAFF.

This clone came up once. The chain uses TRBV5-4 and TRBJ2-7, with D possibly matching TRBD2 (6 bases). The CDR3 spans 14 residues. The ends were cut back, 0 bases at V and 6 bases at J, with 13 bases in the middle. Germline loops: CDR1 SGHNT, CDR2 YYREEE (reference sequence). CDR3 protein: CASSLGGLTFEQYF. The CDR3 bases are TGTGCCAGCAGCTTGGGGGGACTCACTTTCGAGCAGTACTTC.